The clone carrying this T cell receptor beta chain was seen many times. As yet, its antigen is unknown. The sample comes from a study of blood T cells in healthy people across ages. Looked up from germline, CDR1 is SGHTA and CDR2 is FQGNSA. This CDR3 is 18 amino acids long. Trimming pared 1 base from V and 0 bases from J, leaving 13 bases between. Study findings and constraints: Long-lived and aged donors differed, with more naive CD4+ cells and higher diversity in the long-lived.

Next came a second PCR, run for roughly 7 to 12 cycles, which used a sample-barcoded 5' primer along with a J-beta primer mix. CDR3-containing paired-end reads numbered at least 2.5 million in each sample. TCRdb itself ran the 5' RACE reads through MiXCR, one entry per CDR3 protein. Of 650,000 to 700,000 distinct CDR3 sequences listed, roughly 30% are singletons. The rearrangement uses TRBV7-2 and TRBJ2-6; no firm D call. The sequencing sample was made of blood. This clonotype was sampled from a woman of 80 years or more in good health. CDR3 protein: CASSLVPSPSSGANVLTF. CDR3 coding DNA: TGTGCCAGCAGCTTAGTCCCGAGCCCCAGCTCTGGGGCCAACGTCCTGACTTTC.